This entry is about one TCR beta chain. Clones were read by immunoSEQ multiplex PCR, and TCRdb kept only the in-frame ones, dropping some. Of 2 million to 3 million clones in the sample, 90% to 95% were seen once. Nashville, Tennessee was home to all donors, who were Caucasian adults. The sample comes from a study of shared clonotypes between healthy human individuals. This CDR3 comprises 15 residues. The sequenced sample consisted of naive CD4+ T cells from PBMCs. As for subset: CD45RA+ positively selected. The receptor was isolated from a man between 18 and 29 years old in good health. Some clones in this sample may be carry-over from other donors' samples. The chain carries TRBV21-1 and TRBJ2-1; the table's D call, TRBD1, has no DNA check behind it. TRBV21-1 is given as a pseudogene. This CDR3 is CASRINRQEHNEQFF. The CDR3, as DNA: TGTGCCAGCAGAATAAATCGACAGGAACACAATGAGCAGTTCTTC.